The next 24 T cell receptor beta chains were all read from a single sample in a study of control samples from healthy donors and cancer patients. Assay used: immunoSEQ multiplex PCR; TCRdb lists only in-frame clones, some missing. The table has approximately 100,000 clones, roughly 86% seen once; the top ten hold approximately 21%. The source material was blood. Every receptor here comes from a young man in good health.

The J gene is TRBJ2-5, the V gene TRBV7-7; tentative D call: TRBD1 (7 bases). Germline V gene lookup returns CDR1 SSHAT and CDR2 FNYEAQ (reference sequence). This CDR3 region has 13 residues. Written as DNA, the CDR3 is TGTGCTAGCGGTAGGGGGCTTGAAGAGACCCAGTACTTC. Amino acids: CASGRGLEETQYF.

This clone was observed once. The chain joins TRBV10-1 to TRBJ1-3; 9 nucleotides match TRBD1. V dropped 1 base and J dropped 2; count of bases not matched to a gene: 3. Looked up from germline, CDR1 is WNHNN and CDR2 is SYGVQD (reference sequence). The CDR3 runs to 16 residues. In DNA, the CDR3 is TGCGCCAGCAGTGAGTTCCGGGACAGGGCTGGAAACACCATATATTTT. Its translation: CASSEFRDRAGNTIYF.

The V call is TRBV20-1, the J call TRBJ2-3; D gene uncertain. Germline V gene sequence: CDR1 DFQATT, CDR2 SNEGSKA (reference sequence). V was shortened by 0 bases and J by 11 bases, with 9 bases between the two germline ends. This CDR3 region has 11 residues. The CDR3 spells CSARDKAQQYF. DNA of the CDR3: TGCAGTGCTAGAGATAAGGCTCAGCAGTATTTT.

This clone was observed a single time. The chain links TRBV19 to TRBJ1-1; D is unresolved. This CDR3 comprises 13 residues. Germline values: CDR1 LNHDA, CDR2 SQIVND (reference sequence). Trimming shortened V by 5 bases and J by 2 bases, and 9 bases separated the two germline ends. The CDR3 is CASSLTPNTEAFF. CDR3 DNA sequence: TGTGCCAGTAGTCTGACCCCAAACACTGAAGCTTTCTTT.

The chain uses TRBV3-1 (or the pseudogene TRBV3-2) and TRBJ2-5; no clear D gene. Germline values: CDR1 LGHDT, CDR2 YNNKEL (reference sequence). V was cut by 4 bases and J by 2 bases, with 2 bases left in between. This CDR3 is built from 11 residues. This CDR3 is CASSRQETQYF. The CDR3 DNA sequence: TGTGCCAGCAGCCGACAAGAGACCCAGTACTTC.

This chain uses TRBV24-1 with TRBJ2-2; a possible D gene is TRBD1 (5 bases). V was pared by 1 base and J by 5 bases, with 7 bases between. This CDR3 spans 14 amino acids. Germline V gene sequence: CDR1 KGHDR, CDR2 SFDVKD. The CDR3 loop is CATSDLPGTGELFF. The CDR3 DNA reads TGTGCCACCAGTGATTTACCAGGGACCGGGGAGCTGTTTTTT.

This chain connects TRBV3-1 (or the pseudogene TRBV3-2) to TRBJ2-5, with 7 bases that match TRBD2. With V trimmed by 0 bases and J by 5 bases, 9 bases remained unmatched. Germline CDR1 reads LGHDT; CDR2 reads YNNKEL (reference sequence). The CDR3 spans 16 residues. The CDR3 here is CASSQEPSRGDETQYF. In DNA, the CDR3 is TGTGCCAGCAGCCAAGAACCGAGCCGGGGGGATGAGACCCAGTACTTC.

The gene calls are TRBV3-1 (or the pseudogene TRBV3-2) and TRBJ1-2, with 8 bases identical to TRBD1. The CDR3 consists of 16 residues. J gave up 4 bases and V 4 bases, and 11 bases lay outside the gene matches. Germline CDR1 and CDR2: LGHDT and YNNKEL (reference sequence). DNA for the CDR3: TGTGCCAGCAGCCGAAGCCCCGGACAGGGACTCTATGGCTACACCTTC. Translating it yields CASSRSPGQGLYGYTF.

This clone was recorded only once. The chain combines TRBV11-3 with TRBJ1-2; 7 bases map to TRBD1. Germline V gene data show CDR1 as SGHNT and CDR2 as YENEEA. The CDR3 contains 14 residues. The V segment lost 0 bases and the J segment 4 bases; nucleotides outside the gene matches: 2. The CDR3 spells CASSLETGSYGYTF. CDR3 in DNA: TGTGCCAGCAGCTTAGAGACAGGGTCCTATGGCTACACCTTC. Combining the CDR3 with reference TRBV11-3 and TRBJ1-2 gives the whole variable domain EAGVVQSPRYKIIEKKQPVAFWCNPISGHNTLYWYLQNLGQGPELLIRYENEEAVDDSQLPKDRFSAERLKGVDSTLKIQPAELGDSAVYLCASSLETGSYGYTFGSGTRLTVV.

The genes are TRBV6-5 and TRBJ2-5, with 10 bases identical to TRBD2. The J segment lost 5 bases and the V segment lost 0 bases, leaving 6 bases of the junction unmatched. There are 16 residues in the CDR3. Germline V gene sequence: CDR1 MNHEY, CDR2 SVGAGI. The CDR3 region has the DNA TGTGCCAGCAGTTACTCGACAACTAGCGGGATGGAGACCCAGTACTTC. It yields the protein CASSYSTTSGMETQYF.

J is TRBJ1-1 and V is TRBV10-2; no clear D. Germline values: CDR1 WSHSY, CDR2 SAAADI. The V gene lost 8 bases and the J gene lost 8 bases, with 12 bases spanning the gap. There are 11 residues in the CDR3. The CDR3 nucleotides read TGCGCCAGCCGAGGCGGCGCGGAAGCTTTCTTT. This codes for CASRGGAEAFF.

This chain joins TRBV5-1 and TRBJ1-2; D is undetermined. The V gene's germline CDR1 is SGHRS and CDR2 YFSETQ. The CDR3 consists of 17 residues. The V end was cut by 0 bases, the J end by 0 bases, with 15 bases between. The DNA of the CDR3 is TGCGCCAGCAGCTTGGAGTTAGTCACCGGATCTAACTATGGCTACACCTTC. Its protein product is CASSLELVTGSNYGYTF.

The chain is built from TRBV18 and TRBJ1-4; D is unclear. Trimming cost V 2 bases and J 2 bases, with 6 bases left between them. The V gene's germline CDR1 is KGHSH and CDR2 LQKENI. CDR3 length equals 14 residues. The CDR3 bases are TGTGCCAGCTCACCATACCCTACTAATGAAAAACTGTTTTTT. As protein: CASSPYPTNEKLFF. Filled out from reference TRBV18 and TRBJ1-4, the complete variable domain reads NAGVMQNPRHLVRRRGQEARLRCSPMKGHSHVYWYRQLPEEGLKFMVYLQKENIIDESGMPKERFSAEFPKEGPSILRIQQVVRGDSAAYFCASSPYPTNEKLFFGSGTQLSVL.

This clone was picked up a small number of times. The chain combines TRBV9 with TRBJ2-5; D is possibly TRBD2 (6 bases). Trimming pared 2 bases from V and 2 bases from J, leaving 13 bases between. In germline, CDR1 is SGDLS, CDR2 YYNGEE. The CDR3 covers 15 residues. The DNA of the CDR3 is TGTGCCAGCAGCGTTATGGAGGGGATACAAGAGACCCAGTACTTC. This translates into CASSVMEGIQETQYF.

This chain connects TRBV5-4 to TRBJ2-2, with 7 bases fitting TRBD2. The ends lost 0 bases at V and 1 base at J; junction bases unmatched: 9. This CDR3 is 18 amino acids long. Germline V gives CDR1 SGHNT, CDR2 YYREEE (reference sequence). The CDR3 protein is CASSLGPGLTVNTGELFF. The CDR3 DNA is TGTGCCAGCAGCTTGGGACCGGGACTAACGGTGAACACCGGGGAGCTGTTTTTT.

This clone was seen a few times. V and J are TRBV7-9 and TRBJ1-1, with D possibly being TRBD1 (5 bases). Trimming cost V 3 bases and J 7 bases, with 15 bases left between them. The germline V gene has CDR1 SEHNR and CDR2 FQNEAQ (reference sequence). This CDR3 is built from 14 residues. The CDR3 loop is CASSFSGTPGEAFF. The CDR3 DNA sequence: TGTGCCAGCAGCTTTTCCGGGACTCCCGGTGAAGCTTTCTTT.

This rearrangement joins TRBV5-8 to TRBJ1-2; 10 bases are shared with TRBD1. The CDR3 runs 15 residues. CDR1 and CDR2 from the germline V gene are SGHTS and YDEGEE. Trimming removed 4 bases from V and 3 bases from J; junction bases left unmatched: 6. The CDR3 nucleotides read TGTGCCAGCAGCGCGCGACAGGGGGCCGACTATGGCTACACCTTC. This encodes CASSARQGADYGYTF.

The V call is TRBV4-2, the J call TRBJ1-4, with a weak D call TRBD1 (6 bases). Germline CDR1 reads LGHNA; CDR2 reads YNFKEQ. The CDR3 is 17 amino acids. V was shortened by 0 bases and J by 4 bases, with 15 bases between the two germline ends. The chain's CDR3 is CASSQEVGGPVNEKLFF. CDR3 coding DNA: TGTGCCAGCAGCCAAGAAGTCGGGGGGCCGGTTAATGAAAAACTGTTTTTT.

The chain couples TRBV7-9 to TRBJ1-3; D remains unclear. V lost 6 bases and J 0 bases, leaving 9 bases between the germline ends. The CDR3 loop spans 14 amino acids. Germline CDR1 and CDR2: SEHNR and FQNEAQ (reference sequence). CDR3 amino acids: CASSYTRSGNTIYF. CDR3 nucleotides: TGTGCCAGCAGTTATACTCGCTCTGGAAACACCATATATTTT.

This clone was found a few times. The rearrangement links TRBV3-1 (or the pseudogene TRBV3-2) to TRBJ2-7, with D possibly TRBD2 on 5 matching bases. The CDR3 is 13 amino acids. The germline V gene has CDR1 LGHDT and CDR2 YNNKEL (reference sequence). The germline V and J ends were trimmed by 4 bases and 4 bases, with 11 bases remaining between them. In DNA form, the CDR3 reads TGTGCCAGCAGCCCCGGACTCCAGTACGAGCAGTACTTC. Translation: CASSPGLQYEQYF.

The CDR3 region has the DNA TGTGCCAGCACCTCGCTTGAAGGCAATCAGCCCCAGCATTTT. Residues: CASTSLEGNQPQHF. This chain uses TRBV27 with TRBJ1-5; D call uncertain. CDR3 size: 14 residues. Trimming removed 7 bases from V and 2 bases from J, with 12 bases in between. Looked up from germline, CDR1 is MNHEY and CDR2 is SMNVEV (reference sequence).

This chain joins TRBV27 and TRBJ1-2; D is unresolved. Trimming took off 3 bases at V and 0 bases at J, with 8 bases between the two ends. CDR3 size: 14 residues. The V gene's germline CDR1 is MNHEY and CDR2 SMNVEV (reference sequence). The CDR3 reads CASSFRAANYGYTF. CDR3 DNA sequence: TGTGCCAGCAGTTTTCGGGCGGCTAACTATGGCTACACCTTC.

Details on this clone: The sample has other DNA sequences that encode this CDR3 too. J is TRBJ1-1 and V is TRBV6-4; D not resolved. The germline V gene has CDR1 MRHNA and CDR2 SNTAGT. This CDR3 comprises 14 residues. The V end lost 0 bases, the J end lost 4 bases, and 9 bases lay between the germline ends. CDR3 loop: CASSDSSLGTEAFF. In DNA form, the CDR3 reads TGTGCCAGCAGTGACTCCAGCCTGGGCACTGAAGCTTTCTTT.

The gene calls are TRBV6-5 and TRBJ1-6; 9 bases map to TRBD1. There are 15 residues in the CDR3. Germline assignment: CDR1 MNHEY and CDR2 SVGAGI. The trim removed 6 bases at V and 9 bases at J, leaving 9 bases unmatched. The CDR3 protein is CASSLDRGWSSPLHF. The CDR3 nucleotides are TGTGCCAGCAGCCTGGACAGGGGCTGGAGTTCACCCCTCCACTTT.